This TCR beta chain was recovered during a study of siplizumab effects on memory and regulatory T cells. Findings and limits, study-wide: Only a minor fraction of alloreactive clones mapped to unstimulated subsets. Major contributors to the alloresponse seemed to be naive T cells, which also appeared more diverse than memory cells. Siplizumab significantly decreased alloreactive sequences from unstimulated CD4+ memory cells.

Remarks on this clone: The antigen remains undetermined.

Each sample had approximately 10^5 TCR templates assayed. Using immunoSEQ multiplex PCR, the repertoire was profiled, and TCRdb retains in-frame clones only, with some absent. This table holds 75,000 to 100,000 clones, about 93% found once. This TCR came from a human donor in good health. The sequenced sample was non-Treg CD4+ T cells sorted from blood.

The CDR3 sequence is CASSTRDRWDEQYF. The CDR3 DNA reads TGTGCCAGCAGTACCCGGGACAGATGGGACGAGCAGTACTTC. The chain uses TRBV6-6 and TRBJ2-7; 7 bases are shared with TRBD1. The CDR3 is 14 residues long. CDR1 MNHNY and CDR2 SVGAGI come from the germline V gene (reference sequence). V shed 5 bases and J 5 bases; nucleotides not matched to a gene: 9.